What follows are 30 T cell receptor beta chains derived from one specimen sequenced in a study of OX40 agonist ivuxolimab in advanced cancers. Clones were sequenced by immunoSEQ multiplex PCR, and TCRdb holds only the in-frame ones, with some missing. Of under 95,000 clones in the sample, 75% to 95% are singletons; the top ten hold roughly 8.9%. Sequencing used CD4+ or CD8+ T cells sorted from blood, obtained in a trial of the OX40 agonist ivuxolimab. The receptors derive from an adult with an advanced solid tumor such as melanoma, head and neck, liver or kidney cancer.

This clone showed up just a few times. The CDR3 bases are TGTGCCAGCAGCTTTACTAGCGGGAGTCTCGATGAGCAGTTCTTC. Protein: CASSFTSGSLDEQFF. This chain links TRBV11-2 with TRBJ2-1; 11 bases align to TRBD2. With 3 bases clipped from V and 8 bases from J, the junction kept 6 bases outside the gene matches. This CDR3 contains 15 residues. Germline V lookup: CDR1 SGHAT, CDR2 FQNNGV. Together with reference TRBV11-2 and TRBJ2-1, the CDR3 gives the full variable domain: EAGVAQSPRYKIIEKRQSVAFWCNPISGHATLYWYQQILGQGPKLLIQFQNNGVVDDSQLPKDRFSAERLKGVDSTLKIQPAKLEDSAVYLCASSFTSGSLDEQFFGPGTRLTVL.

The chain employs TRBV30 and TRBJ2-7; D gene unclear. The CDR3 consists of 13 residues. Trimming stripped 1 base from V and 0 bases from J, with 7 bases between. The V gene's germline CDR1 is GTSNPN and CDR2 SVGIG (reference sequence). The CDR3 DNA reads TGTGCCTGGAGTGCAAGGTACTCCTACGAGCAGTACTTC. Amino acid sequence: CAWSARYSYEQYF.

The rearrangement links TRBV11-2 to TRBJ1-4, with TRBD1 identical over 7 bases. Losses at the gene ends were 4 bases for V and 12 bases for J; bases not matched to a gene: 14. The CDR3 extends over 15 amino acids. Germline assignment: CDR1 SGHAT and CDR2 FQNNGV. The CDR3 loop reads CASSSGQADLAELFF. The CDR3 bases are TGTGCCAGCAGCTCTGGACAGGCCGATCTCGCCGAACTGTTTTTT. The full variable domain, its missing parts supplied by reference TRBV11-2 and TRBJ1-4, is EAGVAQSPRYKIIEKRQSVAFWCNPISGHATLYWYQQILGQGPKLLIQFQNNGVVDDSQLPKDRFSAERLKGVDSTLKIQPAKLEDSAVYLCASSSGQADLAELFFGSGTQLSVL.

The chain combines TRBV19 with TRBJ1-4; D is perhaps TRBD1 (6 bases). Between the trimmed V and J ends, which lost 11 bases and 7 bases, there was a span of 17 bases. Germline CDR1 and CDR2: LNHDA and SQIVND (reference sequence). This CDR3 is built from 13 residues. CDR3 in amino acids: CAASGQIFEKLFF. The CDR3 nucleotides read TGTGCCGCAAGCGGACAGATTTTTGAAAAACTGTTTTTT.

J is TRBJ1-1 and V is TRBV5-1; 9 bases map to TRBD1. Germline V gives CDR1 SGHRS, CDR2 YFSETQ. This CDR3 has 15 residues. V trimming: 3 bases; J trimming: 1 base; junction bases outside the gene matches: 4. The CDR3 spells CASSSPGQGNTEAFF. In DNA form, the CDR3 reads TGCGCCAGCAGCTCTCCGGGACAGGGGAACACTGAAGCTTTCTTT.

This sequence joins TRBV2 and TRBJ2-2; TRBD2 might be the D (6 bases). Germline CDR1 SNHLY, CDR2 FYNNEI. The CDR3 sequence is 14 residues long. V was clipped by 6 bases and J by 2 bases, with 10 bases between them. The CDR3: CASRPGLNTGELFF. The CDR3 DNA is TGTGCCAGCAGGCCGGGACTTAACACCGGGGAGCTGTTTTTT.

V is TRBV19 and J is TRBJ1-1; D perhaps matches TRBD1 (5 bases). CDR1 and CDR2 (germline): LNHDA, SQIVND (reference sequence). The CDR3 sequence is 13 residues long. V gave up 7 bases and J gave up 0 bases, with 9 bases separating them. Here the CDR3 reads CASIGDMNTEAFF. Here the CDR3 DNA reads TGTGCCAGTATAGGGGATATGAACACTGAAGCTTTCTTT.

The chain employs TRBV27 and TRBJ1-1, with a weak D call TRBD1 (5 bases). Deletions cut 5 bases from V and 5 bases from J, with 15 bases between. CDR1 and CDR2 from the germline V gene are MNHEY and SMNVEV (reference sequence). The CDR3 spans 14 residues. The CDR3 here is CASSPAGARTEAFF. The DNA of the CDR3 is TGTGCCAGCAGTCCCGCCGGGGCGCGAACTGAAGCTTTCTTT.

V usage is TRBV6-5 and J usage is TRBJ2-7, with D perhaps TRBD1 or TRBD2 (5 bases each). Germline CDR1 and CDR2: MNHEY and SVGAGI. The CDR3 length is 15 residues. The V and J ends lost 5 bases and 7 bases respectively, with 21 bases between them. The CDR3 reads CASSVAGTARVEQYF. CDR3 nucleotides: TGTGCCAGCAGTGTGGCCGGGACGGCCAGAGTTGAGCAGTACTTC.

This sequence joins TRBV29-1 and TRBJ2-2; TRBD1 might be the D (5 bases). The CDR3 consists of 14 residues. V was trimmed by 0 bases and J by 6 bases, leaving 11 bases between them. Germline assignment: CDR1 SQVTM and CDR2 ANQGSEA. The CDR3 nucleotides are TGCAGCGTTGAAGAACAGGCCTCAGCCGGGGAGCTGTTTTTT. Protein sequence: CSVEEQASAGELFF.

The chain combines TRBV25-1 with TRBJ2-2; no definite D call. The CDR3 totals 13 residues. V was trimmed by 3 bases and J by 0 bases, leaving 2 bases between them. Germline V gene lookup returns CDR1 MGHDK and CDR2 SYGVNS. The CDR3 spells CASSEANTGELFF. The CDR3 nucleotides read TGTGCCAGCAGTGAGGCGAACACCGGGGAGCTGTTTTTT.

The V call is TRBV5-1, the J call TRBJ1-4; a possible D gene is TRBD1 (5 bases). Germline values: CDR1 SGHRS, CDR2 YFSETQ. Trimming cost V 1 base and J 6 bases, with 19 bases left between them. CDR3 size: 17 residues. CDR3 protein: CASSLFVRGKRYEKLFF. The CDR3 DNA reads as TGCGCCAGCAGCTTGTTCGTTCGGGGGAAACGGTATGAAAAACTGTTTTTT.

The V call is TRBV7-9, the J call TRBJ2-1; 8 bases fit TRBD1. CDR1 SEHNR and CDR2 FQNEAQ come from the germline V gene (reference sequence). This CDR3 region has 13 residues. The junction had 4 bases not matched to a gene; V was cut back by 9 bases and J by 3 bases. DNA of the CDR3: TGTGCCAGTTGGGACAGGATCTACAATGAGCAGTTCTTC. Protein product: CASWDRIYNEQFF.

The V and J genes are TRBV18 and TRBJ2-2; the D gene is possibly TRBD1 (6 bases). Germline loops: CDR1 KGHSH, CDR2 LQKENI. This CDR3 spans 14 amino acids. V was cut by 3 bases and J by 8 bases, with 13 bases left in between. CDR3 sequence (DNA): TGTGCCAGCTCACCGAGAGAGGGGACAGGGGAGCTGTTTTTT. Translated, it gives CASSPREGTGELFF.

This sequence joins TRBV7-6 and TRBJ2-2, with D unresolved. This CDR3 spans 14 amino acids. Germline CDR1 is SGHVS and CDR2 is FNYEAQ. The V end lost 3 bases, the J end lost 4 bases, and 9 bases lay between the germline ends. The CDR3 DNA follows: TGTGCCAGCAGCTTGGTCACATTCACCGGGGAGCTGTTTTTT. This sequence encodes CASSLVTFTGELFF.

This chain joins TRBV5-1 and TRBJ2-2, with 9 bases lining up with TRBD1. Germline V CDR1 and CDR2: SGHRS, YFSETQ. The V gene end was trimmed by 0 bases and the J gene end by 6 bases; junction bases not matched to a gene: 0. The CDR3 contains 14 residues. The CDR3, as DNA: TGCGCCAGCAGCTTGGGACAGGGGGCCGGGGAGCTGTTTTTT. It is translated as CASSLGQGAGELFF.

This clone was found once. The chain has TRBV10-3 and TRBJ2-2; a weak D match, TRBD1 (5 bases). Germline CDR1 ENHRY, CDR2 SYGVKD. The CDR3 consists of 17 residues. Trimming stripped 6 bases from V and 4 bases from J, with 21 bases between. The CDR3 bases are TGTGCCATCAGAGTCGATCGCCGGACACATGGCACCGGGGAGCTGTTTTTT. It is translated as CAIRVDRRTHGTGELFF.

The rearrangement joins TRBV11-2 to TRBJ2-2; no definite D call. The germline CDR1 and CDR2 sequences are SGHAT and FQNNGV. Trimming pared 1 base from V and 5 bases from J, leaving 11 bases between. The CDR3 has 15 amino acids. Written as DNA, the CDR3 is TGTGCCAGCAGCTTAGGTGGACGGAGTACCGGGGAGCTGTTTTTT. It yields the protein CASSLGGRSTGELFF.

The chain has TRBV2 and TRBJ1-2, with D perhaps matching TRBD1 (5 bases). Trimming removed 7 bases from V and 2 bases from J, with 17 bases in between. The V gene's germline CDR1 is SNHLY and CDR2 FYNNEI. This CDR3 is 15 amino acids long. The CDR3, as DNA: TGTGCCAGCAACATACGGGACGGGCGAAACTATGGCTACACCTTC. This codes for CASNIRDGRNYGYTF.

The CDR3 reads CASSIYRTGTSGNTIYF. The CDR3 nucleotides read TGTGCCAGTAGTATCTATCGGACAGGGACGAGTGGAAACACCATATATTTT. The chain carries TRBV19 and TRBJ1-3; 8 bases agree with TRBD1. Germline-derived CDR1 and CDR2 are LNHDA and SQIVND (reference sequence). The length of the CDR3 is 17 residues. Germline trimming cut 3 bases from V and 3 bases from J; bases unmatched to any gene: 10.

The chain is built from TRBV7-6 and TRBJ2-1, with TRBD2 matching 9 bases. J gave up 7 bases and V 2 bases, and 6 bases lay outside the gene matches. Germline V gene sequence: CDR1 SGHVS, CDR2 FNYEAQ. This CDR3 has 15 residues. In DNA form, the CDR3 reads TGTGCCAGCAGCTTAAAAGCGGGAGGAGGGAATGAGCAGTTCTTC. Translating gives CASSLKAGGGNEQFF.

V is TRBV6-5 and J is TRBJ1-5, with 7 bases that match TRBD1. From germline, CDR1 is MNHEY and CDR2 SVGAGI. V shed 5 bases and J 4 bases; nucleotides not matched to a gene: 8. The CDR3 is made up of 15 amino acids. The CDR3, as DNA: TGTGCCAGCAGTCCCGGACAGGATAGGAATCAGCCCCAGCATTTT. It is translated as CASSPGQDRNQPQHF.

The chain uses TRBV7-3 and TRBJ2-1, with 11 bases that match TRBD2. CDR1 and CDR2 from the germline V gene are SGHTA and FQGTGA. Losses at the gene ends were 5 bases for V and 8 bases for J; bases not matched to a gene: 8. The CDR3 runs to 15 residues. The CDR3 DNA reads TGTGCCAGCAGCCCACTAGCGGGAGTCGCCGATGAGCAGTTCTTC. Amino acid sequence: CASSPLAGVADEQFF.

CDR3: CASSSSGELFF. CDR3 sequence (DNA): TGTGCCAGCAGCTCCTCCGGGGAGCTGTTTTTT. V is TRBV7-9 and J is TRBJ2-2; unclear D gene. CDR3 length equals 11 residues. CDR1 and CDR2 from the germline V gene are SEHNR and FQNEAQ (reference sequence). V was cut by 4 bases and J by 6 bases, with 3 bases left in between.

As to this clone: One junction end disagrees with the germline gene, perhaps due to a read error. J is TRBJ2-1 and V is TRBV7-8; possibly TRBD2 for D (6 bases). CDR1 and CDR2 from the germline V gene are SGHVS and FQNEAQ. The CDR3 covers 12 residues. The CDR3 sequence: CASSSRDSHSLF. The CDR3 region has the DNA TGTGCCAGCAGCTCCCGGGACTCCCATTCCCTCTTC.

The chain uses TRBV10-1 and TRBJ2-3; D uncertain. CDR3 size: 12 residues. Trimming removed 5 bases from V and 5 bases from J, with 8 bases in between. Germline V gene data show CDR1 as WNHNN and CDR2 as SYGVQD (reference sequence). In nucleotides, the CDR3 is TGCGCCAGCAGTTCTACTCGAGATACGCAGTATTTT. Translating it yields CASSSTRDTQYF.

This chain uses TRBV27 with TRBJ1-1; D may be TRBD1 (6 bases). CDR3 length: 13 amino acids. CDR1 is MNHEY, CDR2 SMNVEV, per germline (reference sequence). V was clipped by 6 bases and J by 2 bases, with 10 bases between them. Here the CDR3 reads CASRGGGNTEAFF. The DNA of the CDR3 is TGTGCCAGCAGAGGAGGGGGAAACACTGAAGCTTTCTTT.

The genes are TRBV7-9 and TRBJ1-1; a possible D gene is TRBD1 (5 bases). The germline V gene encodes CDR1 SEHNR and CDR2 FQNEAQ (reference sequence). The CDR3 length is 13 residues. Trimming removed 5 bases at V and 2 bases at J, with 9 bases between. CDR3 residues: CASSMTVNTEAFF. The CDR3 DNA reads TGTGCCAGCAGCATGACAGTTAACACTGAAGCTTTCTTT.

This chain uses TRBV6-5 with TRBJ1-2, with 10 bases aligning to TRBD1. J was trimmed by 7 bases and V by 5 bases; bases with no gene match: 10. CDR3 length equals 15 residues. Looked up from germline, CDR1 is MNHEY and CDR2 is SVGAGI. The CDR3 loop is CASSPLGTGETGYTF. The CDR3, as DNA: TGTGCCAGCAGTCCCCTGGGGACAGGGGAGACTGGCTACACCTTC.

The chain employs TRBV5-1 and TRBJ1-1, with TRBD1 identical over 9 bases. With V trimmed by 4 bases and J by 5 bases, 9 bases remained unmatched. Germline CDR1 is SGHRS and CDR2 is YFSETQ. This CDR3 has 15 amino acids. The CDR3: CASSAGDREGTEAFF. CDR3 nucleotides: TGCGCCAGCAGCGCAGGGGACAGGGAAGGGACTGAAGCTTTCTTT.